Following are 7 T cell receptor beta chains from one sample sequenced in a study of T-cell memory formation after mild COVID-19. TCRdb reprocessed the 5' RACE reads with MiXCR, giving one entry per CDR3 protein. The sample includes around 340,000 distinct CDR3 sequences, 15% of them seen just once. The sequenced sample consisted of PBMCs or a T cell subset sorted from them (not recorded which). The receptors stem from a man younger than 35 who had mild COVID-19 (a few samples of this study predate the infection). Cell type and time point are not known.

A few counts support this clonotype. Germline and junction disagree at one end, which may indicate a read error. This chain uses TRBV7-8 with TRBJ2-3, with a possible D match to TRBD1 (6 bases). The CDR3 is 15 amino acids. The germline V gene has CDR1 SGHVS and CDR2 FQNEAQ. The CDR3 spells CATSSGTYRAETQYF. The CDR3 region has the DNA TGTGCCACTTCGTCGGGGACATACCGGGCAGAGACGCAGTATTTT.

This clonotype was found a few times. Here the CDR3 reads CASSLEVGGSSEPLHF. The CDR3 bases are TGTGCCAGCAGCTTAGAGGTGGGAGGCAGTTCGGAACCCCTCCACTTT. V usage is TRBV7-2 and J usage is TRBJ1-6, with unresolved D. Deletions cut 1 base from V and 12 bases from J, with 19 bases between. This CDR3 spans 16 amino acids. From germline, CDR1 is SGHTA and CDR2 FQGNSA. Variable domain in full (rest from reference TRBV7-2 and TRBJ1-6): GAGVSQSPSNKVTEKGKDVELRCDPISGHTALYWYRQSLGQGLEFLIYFQGNSAPDKSGLPSDRFSAERTGGSVSTLTIQRTQQEDSAVYLCASSLEVGGSSEPLHFGNGTRLTVT.

This clonotype came up many times. This chain links TRBV2 with TRBJ2-7; TRBD1 matches at 7 bases. The CDR3 loop spans 13 amino acids. Germline CDR1 and CDR2: SNHLY and FYNNEI. V gave up 10 bases and J gave up 0 bases; unmatched junction bases: 6. CDR3: CAITGTDSYEQYF. The DNA for the CDR3 is TGTGCCATCACCGGGACAGACTCCTACGAGCAGTACTTC.

V gene TRBV6-2 or TRBV6-3 combines with J gene TRBJ2-1, with TRBD1 as a possible D gene (5 bases). This CDR3 spans 12 amino acids. The germline CDR1 and CDR2 sequences are MNHEY and SVGEGT. V lost 2 bases to trimming and J lost 7 bases, with 6 bases between them. CDR3 DNA sequence: TGTGCCAGCAGTTACCAGGGAAATGAGCAGTTCTTC. It codes for CASSYQGNEQFF.

V and J are TRBV9 and TRBJ2-3, with TRBD1 matching 9 bases. V gave up 2 bases and J gave up 5 bases; unmatched junction bases: 12. CDR1 is SGDLS and CDR2 is YYNGEE in the germline V gene. There are 17 residues in the CDR3. CDR3 nucleotides: TGTGCCAGCAGCGTCGCTCCGGGACAGGGATTTGGAGATACGCAGTATTTT. Residues: CASSVAPGQGFGDTQYF.

This clonotype turned up a few times. This chain links TRBV19 with TRBJ2-3; 8 bases line up with TRBD2. This CDR3 region has 14 residues. J was trimmed by 6 bases and V by 4 bases; bases with no gene match: 6. Per the germline V gene, CDR1 is LNHDA and CDR2 is SQIVND (reference sequence). This CDR3 is CASSKAGAGDTQYF. The DNA of the CDR3 is TGTGCCAGTAGTAAAGCGGGGGCCGGGGATACGCAGTATTTT.

The chain recombines TRBV5-1 with TRBJ2-3; D gene ambiguous. The V gene's germline CDR1 is SGHRS and CDR2 YFSETQ. Trimming left V 7 bases short and J 4 bases short, with 10 bases between. This CDR3 comprises 12 residues. The CDR3: CASRDLPDTQYF. CDR3 DNA sequence: TGCGCCAGCCGTGATCTCCCAGATACGCAGTATTTT.